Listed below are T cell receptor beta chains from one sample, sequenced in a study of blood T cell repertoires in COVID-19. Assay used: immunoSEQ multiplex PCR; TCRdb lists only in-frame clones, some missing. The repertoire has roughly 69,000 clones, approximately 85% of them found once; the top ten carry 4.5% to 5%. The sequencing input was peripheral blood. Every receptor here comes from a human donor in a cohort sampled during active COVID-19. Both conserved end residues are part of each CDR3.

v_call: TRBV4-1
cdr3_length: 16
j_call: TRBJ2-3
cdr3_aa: CASSHGRGRFPDTQYF

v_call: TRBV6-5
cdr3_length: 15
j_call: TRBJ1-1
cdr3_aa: CASSYSGTVNTEAFF

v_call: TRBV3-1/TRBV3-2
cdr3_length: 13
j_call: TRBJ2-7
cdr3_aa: CASSQGGLDEQYF

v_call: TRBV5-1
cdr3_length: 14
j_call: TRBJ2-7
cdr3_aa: CASSPSTGTYEQYF

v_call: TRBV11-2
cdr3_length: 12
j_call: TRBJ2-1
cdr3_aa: CASSLSRIEQFF

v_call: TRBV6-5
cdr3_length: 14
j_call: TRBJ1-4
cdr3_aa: CASRDGTASSIPQF

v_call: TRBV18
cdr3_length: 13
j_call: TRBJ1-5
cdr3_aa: CASSPYSDQPQHF

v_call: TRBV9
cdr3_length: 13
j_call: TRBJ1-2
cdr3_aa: CASSVAGVGGYTF

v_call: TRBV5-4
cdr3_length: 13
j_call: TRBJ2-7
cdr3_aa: CASSRGSSYEQYF

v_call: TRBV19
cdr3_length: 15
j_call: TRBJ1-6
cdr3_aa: CASSPSGQGESPLHF

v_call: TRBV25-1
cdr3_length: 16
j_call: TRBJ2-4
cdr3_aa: CASSITGLGAKNIQYF

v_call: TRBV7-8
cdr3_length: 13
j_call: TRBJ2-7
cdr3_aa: CASSFSGLSEQYF

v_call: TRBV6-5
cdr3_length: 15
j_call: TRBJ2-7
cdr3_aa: CASRSRTGGKDEQYF

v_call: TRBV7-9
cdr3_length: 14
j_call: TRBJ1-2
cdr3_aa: CASSPRTGEGGYTF

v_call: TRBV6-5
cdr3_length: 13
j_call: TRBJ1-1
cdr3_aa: CASRGALNTEAFF

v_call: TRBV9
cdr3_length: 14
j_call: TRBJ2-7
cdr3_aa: CASSAGTKTYEQYF

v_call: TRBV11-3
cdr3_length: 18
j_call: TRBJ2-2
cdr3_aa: CASSSSYIGGTNTGELFF

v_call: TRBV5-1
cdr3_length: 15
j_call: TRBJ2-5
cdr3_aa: CASSWTGGLGETQYF

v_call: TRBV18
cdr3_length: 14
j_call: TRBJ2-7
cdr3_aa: CASSPRQDGDEQYF

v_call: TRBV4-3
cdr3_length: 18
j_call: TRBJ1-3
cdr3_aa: CASSQGRLDRSSGNTIYF

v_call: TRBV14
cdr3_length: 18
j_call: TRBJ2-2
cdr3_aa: CASSQAGPGTVITGELFF

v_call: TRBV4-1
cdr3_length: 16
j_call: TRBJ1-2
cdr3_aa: CASSQGGQGKVYGYTF

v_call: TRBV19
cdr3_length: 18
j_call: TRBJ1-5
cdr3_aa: CASSIDPRGQLGNQPQHF

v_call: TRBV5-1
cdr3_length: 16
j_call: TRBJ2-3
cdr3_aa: CASSLGAGVLTDTQYF

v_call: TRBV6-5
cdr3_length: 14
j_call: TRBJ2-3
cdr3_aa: CASSLIAGGSAQYF

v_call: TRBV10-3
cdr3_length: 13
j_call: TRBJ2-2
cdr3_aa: CAISTGQGPLLFF

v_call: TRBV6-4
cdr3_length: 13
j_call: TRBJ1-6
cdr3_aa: CASAGSEGSPLHF

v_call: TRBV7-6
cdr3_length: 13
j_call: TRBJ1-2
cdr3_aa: CASSLGAGEGYTF

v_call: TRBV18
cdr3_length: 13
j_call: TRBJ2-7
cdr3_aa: CASSPPFSYEQYF

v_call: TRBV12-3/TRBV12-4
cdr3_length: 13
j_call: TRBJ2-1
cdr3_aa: CATRASGVGEQFF

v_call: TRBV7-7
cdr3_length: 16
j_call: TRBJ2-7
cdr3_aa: CASSLPQRGRSYEQYF

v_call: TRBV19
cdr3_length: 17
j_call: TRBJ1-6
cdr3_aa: CASSPVFTGGRNSPLHF

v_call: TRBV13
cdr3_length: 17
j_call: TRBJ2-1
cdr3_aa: CASSLLLAGYSYNEQFF

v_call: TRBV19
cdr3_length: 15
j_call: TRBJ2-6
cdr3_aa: CASSTTGAGANVLTF

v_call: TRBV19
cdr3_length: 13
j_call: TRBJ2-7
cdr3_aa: CASSSWRSYEQYF

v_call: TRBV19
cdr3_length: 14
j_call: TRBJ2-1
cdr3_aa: CASSTTSGINEQFF

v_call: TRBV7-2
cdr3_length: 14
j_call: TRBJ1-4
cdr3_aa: CASSLGHVREKLFF